This T cell receptor beta chain was found in a study of CD8 T cells in Susac syndrome. CDR1 and CDR2 (germline): SGHRS, YFSETQ. The CDR3 is made up of 14 amino acids. Trimming left V 1 base short and J 4 bases short, with 11 bases between. RNA, at about 0.45 to 1 ug, was reverse transcribed with random hexamers. MiXCR, run by TCRdb on the immunoSEQ multiplex PCR reads, gives a single entry per CDR3 protein. The sample shows about 190,000 distinct CDR3 sequences, roughly 95% of them seen only once. The chain has TRBV5-1 and TRBJ2-5, with D perhaps being TRBD1 or TRBD2 (6 bases each). This TCR was recovered from a human donor with Susac syndrome. Sequencing input: CD4+ T cells from PBMCs. CDR3 in DNA: TGCGCCAGCAGCTTGTCCCCGGGGGCAGAGACCCAGTACTTC. Its protein product is CASSLSPGAETQYF.